The rows below give T cell receptor beta chains drawn from one sample of a study of blood T cell repertoires in COVID-19. The data were produced by immunoSEQ multiplex PCR, yet TCRdb's version contains in-frame clones alone and is incomplete. The sample holds some 110,000 clones, roughly 87% seen once. The sequencing input was peripheral blood. The source is a man aged 50 to 60 with acute or convalescent COVID-19. Each CDR3 is given without its conserved first and last residue. For some rows the clone size is stated as once, few or many, or as a class when expanded; others skip it.

v_gene	abundance	CDR3aa
TRBV4-1	few	ASSHLTSESYEQY
TRBV5-4	.	ASSGTGGKGTDTQY
TRBV5-1	.	ASSFGPPNSGNTIY
TRBV6-5	few	ASSSGQVSNQPQH
TRBV27	.	ASSSQFTGLTSYEQY
TRBV4-2	.	ASSQDYSPNTGELF
TRBV5-1	.	ASSLPRIADRDHEQY
TRBV6-2/TRBV6-3	once	ASSNPGQGGDEQF
TRBV7-8	.	ASSFRLAGVEETQY
TRBV11-3	.	ASSSTGAVEAF